The 17 T cell receptor beta chains below all came from one sample that was sequenced in a study of cytomegalovirus exposure and HLA in healthy donors. With 60 Vbeta and 13 Jbeta primers, the PCR was carried out. Here immunoSEQ multiplex PCR was the method, and the copy in TCRdb shows in-frame clones only, minus some. In the table there are tens of thousands of clones, 75% of which are singletons. The sequencing input was PBMCs. Receptor source: a woman in her thirties or forties in good health and CMV-seronegative.

The chain combines TRBV7-2 with TRBJ2-2; 7 nucleotides line up with TRBD1. The CDR3 runs to 15 residues. The junction had 7 bases not matched to a gene; V was cut back by 5 bases and J by 4 bases. CDR1 SGHTA and CDR2 FQGNSA come from the germline V gene. The CDR3 is CASSRRGPRTGELFF. In DNA form, the CDR3 reads TGTGCCAGCAGCCGAAGGGGGCCCCGCACCGGGGAGCTGTTTTTT.

The J gene is TRBJ1-5, the V gene TRBV5-1; no definite D call. Germline CDR1 is SGHRS and CDR2 is YFSETQ. The V gene lost 0 bases and the J gene lost 2 bases, with 9 bases spanning the gap. The CDR3 loop spans 15 amino acids. CDR3 DNA: TGCGCCAGCAGCTTGGAGTGGGGAGGCAATCAGCCCCAGCATTTT. Amino acids: CASSLEWGGNQPQHF.

This clone was seen a few times. CDR3 DNA sequence: TGCGCCAGCAGCAGGGACAGGGGGAAGAGTTCACCCCTCCACTTT. It is translated as CASSRDRGKSSPLHF. The chain links TRBV5-1 to TRBJ1-6; 11 bases agree with TRBD1. J lost 9 bases, V lost 4 bases, and 6 bases had no gene match. The CDR3 runs to 15 residues. Germline V lookup: CDR1 SGHRS, CDR2 YFSETQ.

The gene calls are TRBV28 and TRBJ1-2, with D possibly TRBD1 on 5 matching bases. The germline V gene encodes CDR1 MDHEN and CDR2 SYDVKM. V shed 5 bases and J shed 4 bases, with 8 bases lying between them. This CDR3 spans 12 amino acids. The CDR3 region is CASSDSSYGYTF. Written as DNA, the CDR3 is TGTGCCAGCAGTGACAGTAGCTATGGCTACACCTTC.

J is TRBJ2-3 and V is TRBV19, with TRBD1 as a possible D gene (5 bases). V gave up 6 bases and J gave up 4 bases, with 14 bases separating them. Germline V gene data show CDR1 as LNHDA and CDR2 as SQIVND (reference sequence). The CDR3 is made up of 14 amino acids. CDR3 residues: CASSLDNWADTQYF. The CDR3 DNA sequence: TGTGCCAGTAGCCTGGACAATTGGGCAGATACGCAGTATTTT.

Turning to this clone: Sequence at one end of the junction differs from germline and may be a read error. The J gene is TRBJ2-7, the V gene TRBV6-9; 9 bases line up with TRBD1. Germline loops: CDR1 MNHGY, CDR2 SVAAGI. This CDR3 has 11 residues. The CDR3 reads CASRRGDRDFF. The CDR3 region has the DNA TGTGCCAGCAGGCGCGGGGACAGGGACTTCTTC.

This clone was observed a handful of times. The chain uses TRBV29-1 and TRBJ2-7; D remains unclear. CDR3 length: 12 residues. Germline V lookup: CDR1 SQVTM, CDR2 ANQGSEA. V was trimmed by 2 bases and J by 2 bases, leaving 7 bases between them. CDR3 residues: CSVETVPYEQYF. As DNA, the CDR3 is TGCAGCGTTGAAACGGTCCCCTACGAGCAGTACTTC.

The chain combines TRBV7-8 with TRBJ2-1; 7 bases fit TRBD2. J lost 6 bases, V lost 6 bases, and 8 bases had no gene match. CDR3 size: 14 residues. Per germline, CDR1 SGHVS and CDR2 FQNEAQ. CDR3 region: CASRGLVERNEQFF. CDR3 bases: TGTGCCAGCAGAGGACTAGTCGAGCGCAATGAGCAGTTCTTC.

This clone was counted only a few times. This chain links TRBV18 with TRBJ2-5, with D perhaps matching TRBD2 (6 bases). The CDR3 extends over 15 amino acids. Germline assignment: CDR1 KGHSH and CDR2 LQKENI. V was trimmed by 0 bases and J by 5 bases, leaving 13 bases between them. The CDR3 spells CASSPPAAEGETQYF. CDR3 DNA: TGTGCCAGCTCACCACCAGCTGCGGAGGGGGAGACCCAGTACTTC. The full variable domain, with the rest looked up from reference TRBV18 and TRBJ2-5, is NAGVMQNPRHLVRRRGQEARLRCSPMKGHSHVYWYRQLPEEGLKFMVYLQKENIIDESGMPKERFSAEFPKEGPSILRIQQVVRGDSAAYFCASSPPAAEGETQYFGPGTRLLVL.

CDR3 DNA sequence: TGTGCCAGCAGCCGGACAGGCGCCGCTCATAGCAATCAGCCCCAGCATTTT. Residues: CASSRTGAAHSNQPQHF. This chain joins TRBV2 and TRBJ1-5, with TRBD1 matching 7 bases. In germline, CDR1 is SNHLY, CDR2 FYNNEI. The CDR3 spans 17 residues. The trim removed 6 bases at V and 0 bases at J, leaving 11 bases unmatched.

This chain connects TRBV5-4 to TRBJ1-2, with D uncertain. Germline V gene lookup returns CDR1 SGHNT and CDR2 YYREEE (reference sequence). This CDR3 has 13 residues. Trimming took off 4 bases at V and 4 bases at J, with 11 bases between the two ends. The CDR3 reads CASSVRSLYGYTF. CDR3 sequence (DNA): TGTGCCAGCAGCGTGAGGTCCCTCTATGGCTACACCTTC.

A single count supports this clone. This sequence joins TRBV5-1 and TRBJ2-3; D is ambiguous. Trimming took 0 bases from V and 2 from J, leaving 4 bases between them. The CDR3 covers 13 residues. CDR1 and CDR2 from the germline V gene are SGHRS and YFSETQ. CDR3 residues: CASSLDYTDTQYF. CDR3 bases: TGCGCCAGCAGCTTGGACTACACAGATACGCAGTATTTT.

The rearrangement joins TRBV28 to TRBJ1-2, with D maybe TRBD1 (6 bases). Trimming left V 4 bases short and J 1 base short, with 16 bases between. This CDR3 contains 16 residues. Per germline, CDR1 MDHEN and CDR2 SYDVKM. The CDR3: CASSSRAGANNYGYTF. The CDR3, as DNA: TGTGCCAGCAGTTCCCGGGCAGGGGCGAATAACTATGGCTACACCTTC.

The CDR3 reads CASSLARSSYNEQFF. The DNA of the CDR3 is TGCGCCAGCAGCTTGGCAAGGAGTTCCTACAATGAGCAGTTCTTC. V gene TRBV5-1 combines with J gene TRBJ2-1; no definite D call. CDR1 is SGHRS, CDR2 YFSETQ, per germline. Trimming stripped 0 bases from V and 1 base from J, with 8 bases between. This CDR3 has 15 residues. Looking up the rest from reference TRBV5-1 and TRBJ2-1 gives the full variable domain: KAGVTQTPRYLIKTRGQQVTLSCSPISGHRSVSWYQQTPGQGLQFLFEYFSETQRNKGNFPGRFSGRQFSNSRSEMNVSTLELGDSALYLCASSLARSSYNEQFFGPGTRLTVL.

The chain employs TRBV6-1 and TRBJ1-2; no firm D call. CDR3 length: 16 amino acids. V dropped 1 base and J dropped 4 bases, with 16 bases sitting between them. Germline CDR1 MNHNS, CDR2 SASEGT. The CDR3 coding sequence is TGTGCCAGCAGTGAAGTCCGGGGTGGAGGCCTCTATGGCTACACCTTC. It translates to CASSEVRGGGLYGYTF.

For this clone: One end of the junction varies from germline; a read error may be responsible. J is TRBJ2-3 and V is TRBV7-2; D is perhaps TRBD1 (6 bases). The CDR3 consists of 16 residues. Germline CDR1 is SGHTA and CDR2 is FQGNSA. Written as DNA, the CDR3 is TGTGCCAGCAGTTTAGACAGGCCCCCTCCCACAGATACGCAGTATTTT. Translation: CASSLDRPPPTDTQYF.

V gene TRBV18 combines with J gene TRBJ2-3, with TRBD2 matching 11 bases. Germline CDR1 reads KGHSH; CDR2 reads LQKENI. The CDR3 consists of 18 residues. Unmatched junction bases numbered 10, after V lost 2 bases and J lost 3 bases. CDR3 sequence (DNA): TGTGCCAGCTCACCAAAAGGACTAGCGGGTTTTAAGACAGATACGCAGTATTTT. Protein: CASSPKGLAGFKTDTQYF.